Listed below are T cell receptor beta chains from one sample, sequenced in a study of OX40 agonist ivuxolimab in advanced cancers. Some clones are missing from TCRdb's copy, which holds only in-frame ones; the method was immunoSEQ multiplex PCR. The sample has fewer than 65,000 clones, approximately 90% seen once. The sequencing used CD4+ or CD8+ T cells sorted from blood, collected in a trial of the OX40 agonist ivuxolimab. These receptors were collected from an adult with an advanced solid tumor such as melanoma, head and neck, liver or kidney cancer. Each CDR3 is given with its conserved first and last residue. A D gene is named only where the DNA matches it firmly. Expanded clones are given a class, and other clones once, few, many or no size at all.

>TRBJ2-3|.|13|.|TRBV6-5
TGTGCCAGCAGTTACTCGATCGCAAGCACGCAGTATTTT
CASSYSIASTQYF
>TRBJ2-7|.|13|once|TRBV28
TGTGCCAGCAGACCAGGTTCCTCCTACGAGCAGTACTTC
CASRPGSSYEQYF
>TRBJ2-7|.|14|.|TRBV2
TGTGCCAGCAGTGAAGGAGGGAGAGGTTACGAGCAGTACTTC
CASSEGGRGYEQYF
>TRBJ2-1|TRBD1|14|.|TRBV7-7
TGTGCTAGCAGCTCCGGACAGGGTAGAAATGAGCAGTTCTTC
CASSSGQGRNEQFF
>TRBJ1-2|.|15|.|TRBV5-1
TGCGCCAGCAGCTTGGGTACAGGTACTAACTATGGCTACACCTTC
CASSLGTGTNYGYTF
>TRBJ1-2|TRBD1|13|.|TRBV29-1
TGCAGCTCCCGGACAGGAGCGAACTATGGCTACACCTTC
CSSRTGANYGYTF
>TRBJ1-2|.|15|.|TRBV5-4
TGTGCCAGCAGCCCGGGGGGTCAGTATCACTATGGCTACACCTTC
CASSPGGQYHYGYTF
>TRBJ2-1|.|13|.|TRBV5-1
TGCGCCAGCAGCCCGGACCCCTACAATGAGCAGTTCTTC
CASSPDPYNEQFF
>TRBJ2-1|TRBD2|16|.|TRBV5-1
TGCGCCAGCAGCTTCGGACTAGCGGGGGTGTACAATGAGCAGTTCTTC
CASSFGLAGVYNEQFF
>TRBJ2-1|.|14|.|TRBV28
TGTGCCAGCAGTTTATTAGACGGCTACAATGAGCAGTTCTTC
CASSLLDGYNEQFF
>TRBJ2-7|TRBD2|15|once|TRBV28
TGTGCCAGCAGCCTCCGGACTAGCACTGCTTACGAGCAGTACTTC
CASSLRTSTAYEQYF
>TRBJ2-3|TRBD2|19|.|TRBV28
TGTGCCAGCAGTCTACTAGCGGGGCTTTTCTCCATTAGCACAGATACGCAGTATTTT
CASSLLAGLFSISTDTQYF
>TRBJ1-6|TRBD1|15|few|TRBV2
TGTGCCAGCAGGCAAAGACAGGGTTGGGGTTCACCCCTCCACTTT
CASRQRQGWGSPLHF
>TRBJ1-1|TRBD1|13|.|TRBV4-1
TGCGCCAGCAGACAAACAGGGGGCACTGAAGCTTTCTTT
CASRQTGGTEAFF
>TRBJ2-5|TRBD2|15|.|TRBV5-1
TGCGCCAGCAGCTTCGGACTAGGCACCCAAGAGACCCAGTACTTC
CASSFGLGTQETQYF
>TRBJ1-1|.|12|.|TRBV29-1
TGCAGCTATTCTGAGGGGGTTCTCGTAGCTTTCTTT
CSYSEGVLVAFF
>TRBJ2-1|.|16|.|TRBV9
TGTGCCAGCAGCGTAGAGTCCAGCGGAGTTTACAATGAGCAGTTCTTC
CASSVESSGVYNEQFF
>TRBJ1-2|.|12|.|TRBV2
TGTGCCAGCAGTTGGGAGATTATAGGCTACACCTTC
CASSWEIIGYTF
>TRBJ1-1|TRBD1|15|.|TRBV28
TGTGCCAGCAGTTTCACGACAGGGAAGAACACTGAAGCTTTCTTT
CASSFTTGKNTEAFF
>TRBJ1-5|TRBD1|16|.|TRBV19
TGTGCCAGTAGTTTGTCCTCAAGGGGGCTTAATCAGCCCCAGCATTTT
CASSLSSRGLNQPQHF
>TRBJ2-7|.|14|.|TRBV10-3
TGTGCCATCAGCTCTAGCGCCCCTCCCTACGAGCAGTACTTC
CAISSSAPPYEQYF
>TRBJ2-1|.|12|.|TRBV6-6
TGTGCCAGCAGTGGGGTTTACAATGAGCAGTTCTTC
CASSGVYNEQFF
>TRBJ1-6|.|14|.|TRBV6-5
TGTGCCAGCAGTTATTATCTCGGCAATTCACCCCTCCACTTT
CASSYYLGNSPLHF
>TRBJ2-6|.|15|.|TRBV5-1
TGCGCCAGCAGCTTGGGGGCAGCTGGGGCCAACGTCCTGACTTTC
CASSLGAAGANVLTF
>TRBJ2-7|.|14|once|TRBV6-6
TGTGCCAGCAGTTACGCGGGACTGGACCTAGTGCAGTACTTC
CASSYAGLDLVQYF
>TRBJ1-1|TRBD1|15|once|TRBV2
TGTGCCAGCAGAGCCACCGGGACAGGGGGCACTGAAGCTTTCTTT
CASRATGTGGTEAFF
>TRBJ1-2|TRBD1|15|.|TRBV28
TGTGCCAGCAGTGTGCCTCAGGGGGCTGGATATGGCTACACCTTC
CASSVPQGAGYGYTF
>TRBJ2-1|.|15|.|TRBV6-6
TGTGCCAGCAGTTCCTCCCCAATGAGGTACAATGAGCAGTTCTTC
CASSSSPMRYNEQFF
>TRBJ2-5|TRBD2|14|.|TRBV7-2
TGTGCCAGCAGCTATCTAGCGGGGCAAGAGACCCAGTACTTC
CASSYLAGQETQYF
>TRBJ2-7|TRBD2|12|.|TRBV28
TGTGCCAGCGCGGGGGGGCGGGAAGAGCAGTACTTC
CASAGGREEQYF
>TRBJ1-3|TRBD1|15|.|TRBV6-6
TGTGCCAGCAGCCAAAACAGGGGTGCTGGAAACACCATATATTTT
CASSQNRGAGNTIYF
>TRBJ1-5|.|13|.|TRBV29-1
TGCAGCGTGGGGGGAATCGGGGGCCAGCCCCAGCATTTT
CSVGGIGGQPQHF
>TRBJ1-4|.|14|.|TRBV4-1
TGCGCCAGCAGCCAAGTTCCCAGCAGGGGTATCCGTTTTTTT
CASSQVPSRGIRFF
>TRBJ1-1|.|16|.|TRBV5-1
TGCGCCAGCAGCTTGGGTGTTAGGACAGTGAACACTGAAGCTTTCTTT
CASSLGVRTVNTEAFF
>TRBJ1-2|TRBD1|18|once|TRBV18
TGTGCCAGCTCACGCGACTGGACAGGGCCCTTAGGAGAGTATGGCTACACCTTC
CASSRDWTGPLGEYGYTF
>TRBJ2-7|.|14|once|TRBV28
TGTGCCAGCAGTGGACAGCCAAGCTCCTACGAGCAGTACTTC
CASSGQPSSYEQYF
>TRBJ2-2|TRBD2|16|once|TRBV9
TGTGCCAGCAGCCCCTACGGACTAGAGGTCACCGGGGAGCTGTTTTTT
CASSPYGLEVTGELFF
>TRBJ1-6|.|14|.|TRBV6-5
TGTGCCAGCAGTTACCGGCGGAGTAATTCACCCCTCCACTTT
CASSYRRSNSPLHF
>TRBJ2-2|TRBD1|16|.|TRBV5-1
TGCGCCAGCAGCTTGGACGGACAGGGGAACGCCGGGGAGCTGTTTTTT
CASSLDGQGNAGELFF
>TRBJ1-5|.|15|.|TRBV7-9
TGTGCCAGCAGCTCACAGGGAAATAGCAATCAGCCCCAGCATTTT
CASSSQGNSNQPQHF
>TRBJ2-7|.|13|.|TRBV5-1
TGCGCCAGCAGAACTCCCCCCGGGACCATCAAGTACTTC
CASRTPPGTIKYF
>TRBJ2-7|.|16|.|TRBV5-1
TGCGCCAGCACCCCCGCTCCGGGGGCCAACACCTACGAGCAGTACTTC
CASTPAPGANTYEQYF
>TRBJ1-1|.|16|once|TRBV10-1
TGCGCCAGCAGTGAGTCGCGGTGGGGACGGAGCACTGAAGCTTTCTTT
CASSESRWGRSTEAFF
>TRBJ2-1|TRBD2|14|.|TRBV19
TGTGCCAGTAGTATTAGCGGGGGGTACCATGAGCAGTTCTTC
CASSISGGYHEQFF
>TRBJ1-5|.|14|.|TRBV5-4
TGTGCCAGCTCCTACAATGGAGGCAATCAGCCCCAGCATTTT
CASSYNGGNQPQHF
>TRBJ1-2|.|14|.|TRBV7-2
TGTGCCAGCAGCCCCCGACAGACTAACTATGGCTACACCTTC
CASSPRQTNYGYTF
>TRBJ1-2|.|18|.|TRBV27
TGTGCCAGCAGTTTATCGGGGGCTCTACTCGAGATCGGCTATGGCTACACCTTC
CASSLSGALLEIGYGYTF
>TRBJ2-1|TRBD2|19|.|TRBV9
TGTGCCAGCAGCACCCCGGGACTAGCGGGAGCGCCTTCCTACAATGAGCAGTTCTTC
CASSTPGLAGAPSYNEQFF
>TRBJ2-7|.|14|.|TRBV11-2
TGTGCCAGCAGCTTAGACAGATCGTACTACGAGCAGTACTTC
CASSLDRSYYEQYF
>TRBJ2-2|.|15|.|TRBV5-1
TGCGCCAGCAGCTTGGGCAGGGTGAACACCGGGGAGCTGTTTTTT
CASSLGRVNTGELFF
>TRBJ1-6|TRBD1|16|few|TRBV12-5
TGTGCTAGTGAAGGGCTACAGGGGGCTTCTAATTCACCCCTCCACTTT
CASEGLQGASNSPLHF
>TRBJ2-2|.|16|once|TRBV4-1
TGCGCCAGCAGCCGTGGGAGCGCTATGAACACCGGGGAGCTGTTTTTT
CASSRGSAMNTGELFF
>TRBJ2-3|TRBD2|16|.|TRBV5-1
TGCGCCAGCAGCTTTAGCGGGAGGGCCTTTTCAGATACGCAGTATTTT
CASSFSGRAFSDTQYF
>TRBJ1-1|.|15|.|TRBV28
TGTGCCAGCAGTTTACTGGGGGCGAAGGACACTGAAGCTTTCTTT
CASSLLGAKDTEAFF
>TRBJ2-6|.|17|.|TRBV19
TGTGCCAGTAGTATAATCGACGGAAACTCTGGGGCCAACGTCCTGACTTTC
CASSIIDGNSGANVLTF
>TRBJ1-5|.|12|.|TRBV28
TGTGCCAGCAGGCGGGGTGGGCAGCCCCAGCATTTT
CASRRGGQPQHF
>TRBJ2-1|.|14|.|TRBV9
TGTGCCAGCAGCGTAGCTCCTAGGAGCGCACAGCAGTTCTTC
CASSVAPRSAQQFF
>TRBJ2-3|.|15|.|TRBV9
TGTGCCAGCAGCGTAGACTCTACACGCACAGATACGCAGTATTTT
CASSVDSTRTDTQYF
>TRBJ2-7|.|15|.|TRBV7-9
TGTGCCAGCAGCTCATCTCCACAGGACTCCTACGAGCAGTACTTC
CASSSSPQDSYEQYF